The rows below give T cell receptor beta chains drawn from one sample of a study of early stage breast cancer tumors. TCRdb's table, derived via immunoSEQ multiplex PCR, lists solely in-frame clones and lacks some. The repertoire has tens of thousands of clones, about four fifths of them found once; the top ten carry less than 9.5%. Sequencing was done on a sample of blood. These receptors came from a person aged 45-60 years with breast cancer. Each CDR3 is given with its conserved first and last residue. The order of the fields is CDR3 DNA, CDR3 protein, V gene, D gene, J gene, clone size. The D gene is left open where the match is weak. The listing skips clone size in some rows; elsewhere it reads once, few, many or a size class.

CDR3 DNA: TGTGCCAGCTCACCAGGGTTAGGGATCGGTCAGCCCCAGCATTTT
CDR3 protein: CASSPGLGIGQPQHF
V gene: TRBV18
D gene: -
J gene: TRBJ1-5
clone size: -

CDR3 DNA: TGTGCCAGCATATCCCCAGGGGACAACTATGGCTACACCTTC
CDR3 protein: CASISPGDNYGYTF
V gene: TRBV6-1
D gene: -
J gene: TRBJ1-2
clone size: -

CDR3 DNA: TGCGCCAGCAGCTTGACGGCAGGGCGAAAAAGCTCCTACGAGCAGTACTTC
CDR3 protein: CASSLTAGRKSSYEQYF
V gene: TRBV5-1
D gene: -
J gene: TRBJ2-7
clone size: few

CDR3 DNA: TGTGCCAGCAGCTTAGTGGCTGAAGCTTTCTTT
CDR3 protein: CASSLVAEAFF
V gene: TRBV11-2
D gene: -
J gene: TRBJ1-1
clone size: -

CDR3 DNA: TGTGCCAGTATACGCCAGGCGGGGGCGGGCACCGGGGAGCTGTTTTTT
CDR3 protein: CASIRQAGAGTGELFF
V gene: TRBV19
D gene: -
J gene: TRBJ2-2
clone size: once

CDR3 DNA: TGTGCCAGCAGCTCCCGGGACAGGCCCGTAGACACTGAAGCTTTCTTT
CDR3 protein: CASSSRDRPVDTEAFF
V gene: TRBV7-8
D gene: TRBD1
J gene: TRBJ1-1
clone size: few

CDR3 DNA: TGTGCCAGCAGAGTCTTCCACGATCGTACCTACGAGCAGTACTTC
CDR3 protein: CASRVFHDRTYEQYF
V gene: TRBV7-2
D gene: -
J gene: TRBJ2-7
clone size: -

CDR3 DNA: TGTGCCAGCAGTTTTATGAGTAATCAGCCCCAGCATTTT
CDR3 protein: CASSFMSNQPQHF
V gene: TRBV28
D gene: -
J gene: TRBJ1-5
clone size: -

CDR3 DNA: TGTGCCAGCAGCCCCCCCTTCGGGACAGGGTCCTACGAGCAGTACTTC
CDR3 protein: CASSPPFGTGSYEQYF
V gene: TRBV28
D gene: TRBD1
J gene: TRBJ2-7
clone size: -

CDR3 DNA: TGTGCCTGGAGTGGGGGGGCAGACCAGCCCCAGCATTTT
CDR3 protein: CAWSGGADQPQHF
V gene: TRBV30
D gene: -
J gene: TRBJ1-5
clone size: -

CDR3 DNA: TGTGCCAGCAGCTTACAGGGGGGTGAGCAGTACTTC
CDR3 protein: CASSLQGGEQYF
V gene: TRBV7-9
D gene: -
J gene: TRBJ2-7
clone size: -

CDR3 DNA: TGTGCCAGCAAGACCCTCTTGGGGAGGGCGGACACTGAAGCTTTCTTT
CDR3 protein: CASKTLLGRADTEAFF
V gene: TRBV28
D gene: -
J gene: TRBJ1-1
clone size: once

CDR3 DNA: TGTGCCAGTGGGGAGGTTCAAGAGACCCAGTACTTC
CDR3 protein: CASGEVQETQYF
V gene: TRBV19
D gene: -
J gene: TRBJ2-5
clone size: once

CDR3 DNA: TGTGCCAGTAGTATTATAGGCGGAACCAAAAACATTCAGTACTTC
CDR3 protein: CASSIIGGTKNIQYF
V gene: TRBV19
D gene: -
J gene: TRBJ2-4
clone size: -

CDR3 DNA: TGTGCCAGCAGCGCTCCGGGACTAGCGAACACCGGGGAGCTGTTTTTT
CDR3 protein: CASSAPGLANTGELFF
V gene: TRBV9
D gene: TRBD2
J gene: TRBJ2-2
clone size: -

CDR3 DNA: TGTGCCAGCAGCTTAGCGGGCGGGGCAACAGATACGCAGTATTTT
CDR3 protein: CASSLAGGATDTQYF
V gene: TRBV7-6
D gene: -
J gene: TRBJ2-3
clone size: -

CDR3 DNA: TGTGCCAGCTCACCAGGGCAGGCGGAGCAGTACTTC
CDR3 protein: CASSPGQAEQYF
V gene: TRBV18
D gene: -
J gene: TRBJ2-7
clone size: -

CDR3 DNA: TGCGCCAGCAGCCAGTTCGGGACACCTCAAGAGACCCAGTACTTC
CDR3 protein: CASSQFGTPQETQYF
V gene: TRBV4-1
D gene: -
J gene: TRBJ2-5
clone size: -

CDR3 DNA: TGCGCCAGCAGGGCGAGACAGGGATCTGCCTACGAGCAGTACTTC
CDR3 protein: CASRARQGSAYEQYF
V gene: TRBV5-1
D gene: TRBD1
J gene: TRBJ2-7
clone size: few

CDR3 DNA: TGTGCCAGCAGCGCCACCACAGATACGCAGTATTTT
CDR3 protein: CASSATTDTQYF
V gene: TRBV7-9
D gene: -
J gene: TRBJ2-3
clone size: -

CDR3 DNA: TGTGCCAGCAGCTTAAATCCCCGGACAGGGAACTATGGCTACACCTTC
CDR3 protein: CASSLNPRTGNYGYTF
V gene: TRBV7-3
D gene: TRBD1
J gene: TRBJ1-2
clone size: -

CDR3 DNA: TGTGCCAGCACCTCCTGGGGAAGGGGACAGGGGGCTGGTGGCTACACCTTC
CDR3 protein: CASTSWGRGQGAGGYTF
V gene: TRBV27
D gene: TRBD1
J gene: TRBJ1-2
clone size: few

CDR3 DNA: TGTGCCAGCAGTGAATTAGAAACTAGCGGAAACAATGAGCAGTTCTTC
CDR3 protein: CASSELETSGNNEQFF
V gene: TRBV6-1
D gene: TRBD2
J gene: TRBJ2-1
clone size: -

CDR3 DNA: TGTGCCAGCAGCCTAAACAGGGACAGGGGTCTAAGCTCTGGAAACACCATATATTTT
CDR3 protein: CASSLNRDRGLSSGNTIYF
V gene: TRBV21-1
D gene: -
J gene: TRBJ1-3
clone size: -

CDR3 DNA: TGTGCCAGCAGTTTATCGCGACTGGGGACTGAAGCTTTCTTT
CDR3 protein: CASSLSRLGTEAFF
V gene: TRBV27
D gene: -
J gene: TRBJ1-1
clone size: few

CDR3 DNA: TGTGCCAGCAGCTTACAGGGGGCCCCCTACAATGAGCAGTTCTTC
CDR3 protein: CASSLQGAPYNEQFF
V gene: TRBV7-9
D gene: TRBD1
J gene: TRBJ2-1
clone size: -

CDR3 DNA: TGTGCCAGCACCGGGACAGGGTATAACACCGGGGAGCTGTTTTTT
CDR3 protein: CASTGTGYNTGELFF
V gene: TRBV5-6
D gene: TRBD1
J gene: TRBJ2-2
clone size: once

CDR3 DNA: TGTGCCATCAGTGGTCAAGCGGCCTATGAGCAGTTCTTC
CDR3 protein: CAISGQAAYEQFF
V gene: TRBV10-3
D gene: -
J gene: TRBJ2-1
clone size: -